The T cell receptor beta chain under discussion was sequenced for a study of PD-L1 blockade in urothelial cancer (dated by TCRdb to the late 2010s). General notes on the study: Therapy was started at some point between 2014 and 2016 for all patients, and atezolizumab 1,200 mg was administered intravenously every 3 weeks. About 90% of the roughly 29 patients were identified as males with urothelial cancer of bladder origin, and a prior smoking history was reported by 18 of 29 patients. Patients had an ECOG performance status of 0 or 1 and had received between 0 and 3 prior chemotherapy regimens. Blood samples were analyzed at two time points: 3 weeks after treatment start (second dose) and 6 weeks after treatment start. Blood samples gave a median of around 140,000 T cells and 83,000 or so unique TCRs, with a median clonality of roughly 0.081. The study was an exploratory multi-omic analysis of somatic, immune and clinical correlates of response to PD-L1 blockade with atezolizumab in urothelial cancer. Pretreatment tumor samples, along with matched peripheral blood collected serially before and after atezolizumab treatment, underwent TCR sequencing. Durable clinical benefit was defined as progression-free survival longer than 6 months, and TCR features were also tested against progression-free and overall survival. Whole exome sequencing and RNA sequencing of pretreatment tumors were performed alongside TCR sequencing in the same patients. Durable clinical benefit was achieved by nine patients but not by the remaining 20. Pretreatment blood TCR-seq was available for nearly 30 patients, at least one posttreatment blood collection was obtained for some 24 patients, and tumor TCR-seq was available for some 24 patients. The research as a whole found: At 3 weeks after the start of treatment, tumor-associated TCR clones in peripheral blood had expanded more in patients with durable benefit (n of about 20, p = 0.022). A pretreatment peripheral blood TCR clonality below the median was linked to improved progression-free and overall survival. Because the sample size was small (n ≈ 29) and many of the analyses were exploratory, the results are meant to be hypothesis-generating.

Each PCR received spiked-in synthetic TCR analog templates so that absolute template abundance could be estimated from read counts. Using the immunoSEQ assay, TCRbeta CDR3 regions were amplified from genomic DNA with bias-controlled V and J gene primers. Rearranged TCRbeta segments were sequenced at approximately 20X coverage. Regarding the original processing steps: Sequencing errors were corrected by clustering and CDR3s were annotated against IMGT to assign V, D and J genes. Downstream analyses used only productive TCRbeta rearrangements and left out out-of-frame or stop-codon sequences. Clonality was calculated as one minus the Shannon entropy normalized by the log of the number of unique productive sequences. Fisher's exact test with Benjamini-Hochberg correction, using a cutoff of adjusted p below 0.01, was how clones that differed between time points or between blood and tumor were identified. Sourced from immuneACCESS, this table was stored by TCRdb with only in-frame sequences that have V and J called. A share of the clones is absent; for the studies checked, an unresolved V gene accounts for under half, and the remainder has no known explanation. The V and J calls and clone size come from that table; D and trimming were worked out from the DNA. In this sample the table shows around 70,000 clones, 85% to 90% of which occur a single time. The ten largest clonotypes hold 3.5% to 5% of the sample.

Notes on this clone: Its cognate antigen has yet to be identified. No much larger clone is present one base from it, and per-base qualities are unavailable.

The label giving this sample's time point can be read as: pretreatment peripheral blood. A total of under 35 patients with locally advanced or metastatic urothelial carcinoma, treated at Memorial Sloan Kettering on a trial protocol, made up the cohort. Peripheral blood mononuclear cells were collected pretreatment and during treatment, with between 1 and 8 total time points per patient. The Qiagen DNeasy Blood extraction kit was used to purify genomic DNA from total PBMCs and tumor samples. PBMCs were collected pretreatment and during treatment, and were isolated and stored as previously described. The TCR originated in a man between 70 and 80 years old with urothelial cancer. Sequenced here: PBMCs, sampled around atezolizumab (anti-PD-L1) treatment.

CDR3 protein: CAISRDTSNQPQHF. The sequence in DNA is TGTGCCATCAGCCGGGACACCAGCAATCAGCCCCAGCATTTT. The chain joins TRBV10-3 to TRBJ1-5; possibly the D gene is TRBD1, per 6 matching bases. V is clipped by 6 bases and J by 1 base, and the sequence between their germline boundaries is 10 bases long. CDR1 is given as ENHRY and CDR2 as SYGVKD, both from the germline V gene. Inclusive of the bounding cysteine and phenylalanine, the CDR3 is 14 residues long. Kept here is only the CDR3 DNA, which spans 42 bases and is read in frame from base 1.